This T cell receptor (beta chain) is from a study of vaccination and CD4 T cells after COVID-19. For the study at large: The convalescents included six males and four females, and among them two were Hispanic while seven were Caucasian.

Sequencing of cultured CD4+ T cell DNA used the Oncomine TCR Beta short-read assay. TCRdb used MiXCR to reprocess the PCR reads, holding one entry per CDR3 protein. The data hold 8,200 or so distinct CDR3 sequences, with over 60% observed a single time. Concerning this clonotype itself: Its specificity is not known.

Treatment described: roughly 10-day PBMC culture with coronavirus spike peptide pools or control peptides (ViraFEST assay). V lost 5 bases and J lost 4, with 20 bases in between. Germline values: CDR1 MNHEY, CDR2 SMNVEV (reference sequence). This CDR3 spans 17 amino acids. The gene calls are TRBV27 and TRBJ2-2, with unresolved D. This TCR came from a human donor who had recovered from COVID-19. The source material was CD4+ T cells from blood, cultured in vitro. CDR3 nucleotide sequence: TGTGCCAGCAGTCCCCGGAATCTCGCCGCTTTCACCGGGGAGCTGTTTTTT. This translates into CASSPRNLAAFTGELFF.